This T cell receptor (beta chain) was found in a study of type 1 and type 2 diabetes patients. Across the study: CD4+ or CD8+ T cells were positively selected from PBMCs with microbeads.

The CDR3 is 13 residues long. The V and J ends lost 5 bases and 5 bases respectively, with 15 bases between them. Germline V gives CDR1 DFQATT, CDR2 SNEGSKA (reference sequence). Genomic DNA was the PCR template. Multiplex PCR with 30 forward and 13 reverse primers amplified the TCR beta CDR3. TCRdb ran MiXCR on the multiplex PCR reads and lists one entry per CDR3 protein. The top ten clones hold roughly an eighth of a sample with more than 250,000 distinct CDR3 sequences, more than 40% of them seen once. The chain is built from TRBV20-1 and TRBJ1-2; tentatively, D is TRBD1 (6 bases). This sequence was found in a man aged 18 to 29 with type 2 diabetes. The specimen was peripheral blood mononuclear cells (PBMCs). CDR3 nucleotide sequence: TGCAGTGCTCGATCCCAGGGGCAGTATGGCTACACCTTC. It yields the protein CSARSQGQYGYTF.